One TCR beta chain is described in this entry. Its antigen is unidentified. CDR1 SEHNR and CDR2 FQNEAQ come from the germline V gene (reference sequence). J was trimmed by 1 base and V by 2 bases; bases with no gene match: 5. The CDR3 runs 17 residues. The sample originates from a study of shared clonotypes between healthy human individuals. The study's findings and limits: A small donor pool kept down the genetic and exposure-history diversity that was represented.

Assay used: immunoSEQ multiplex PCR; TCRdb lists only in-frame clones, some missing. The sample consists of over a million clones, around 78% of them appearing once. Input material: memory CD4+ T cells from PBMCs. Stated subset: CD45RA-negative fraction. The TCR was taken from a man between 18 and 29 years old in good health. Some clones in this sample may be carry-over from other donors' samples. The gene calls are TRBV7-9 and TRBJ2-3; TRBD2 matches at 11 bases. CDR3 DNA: TGTGCCAGCAGCTTACTAGCGGGAGGCCTGGGCACAGATACGCAGTATTTT. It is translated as CASSLLAGGLGTDTQYF.